Presented here are 15 T cell receptor beta chains from one specimen sequenced in a study of PD-1 blockade in classical Hodgkin lymphoma (dated by TCRdb to 2020 to 2022). To prepare the library, the immunoSEQ multiplex PCR assay was applied. In TCRdb, the immuneACCESS table is reduced to in-frame sequences with V and J assigned. These tables do not hold every clone; where another copy was compared, an unresolved V gene accounts for under half, and the others remain unexplained. In this sample the table shows about 110,000 clones, 89% of which occur a single time. The ten largest clones add up to 15% to 20% of the sample. The sample's time point label, decoded: cycle 2 day 1 (C2D1) of nivolumab. Every trial patient had relapsed after autologous stem cell transplantation, and cohorts A, B and C differed in prior brentuximab vedotin exposure. The sequencing used peripheral blood mononuclear cells (PBMCs), collected before the second cycle of nivolumab. Source of these receptors: a human donor with classical Hodgkin lymphoma.

The chain employs TRBV30 and TRBJ1-1; weak D call: TRBD1 (5 bases). Between the trimmed V and J ends, which lost 2 bases and 4 bases, there was a span of 11 bases. CDR3 length: 13 residues. The V gene's germline CDR1 is GTSNPN and CDR2 SVGIG (reference sequence). CDR3 DNA: TGTGCCTGGAGTAGGGGAGGAGGCACTGAAGCTTTCTTT. Translating gives CAWSRGGGTEAFF.

This clone is a singleton in its sample. V is TRBV7-6 and J is TRBJ2-3; 7 positions match TRBD2. This CDR3 region has 15 residues. J lost 5 bases, V lost 3 bases, and 8 bases had no gene match. Germline values: CDR1 SGHVS, CDR2 FNYEAQ. CDR3 in DNA: TGTGCCAGCAGCTTGTTTGGCGGGGAGGGAGATACGCAGTATTTT. It codes for CASSLFGGEGDTQYF. The full variable domain, its missing parts supplied by reference TRBV7-6 and TRBJ2-3, is GAGVSQSPRYKVTKRGQDVALRCDPISGHVSLYWYRQALGQGPEFLTYFNYEAQQDKSGLPNDRFSAERPEGSISTLTIQRTEQRDSAMYRCASSLFGGEGDTQYFGPGTRLTVL.

The chain combines TRBV30 with TRBJ2-1, with D possibly being TRBD1 (5 bases). Trimming shortened V by 0 bases and J by 5 bases, and 11 bases separated the two germline ends. The CDR3 is 14 amino acids. Germline V gene data show CDR1 as GTSNPN and CDR2 as SVGIG (reference sequence). The CDR3 loop reads CAWSVTRGNNEQFF. The CDR3 DNA sequence: TGTGCCTGGAGTGTGACAAGGGGAAACAATGAGCAGTTCTTC.

The genes are TRBV6-6 and TRBJ1-2; weak D call: TRBD1 (5 bases). CDR3 length: 13 residues. Germline loops: CDR1 MNHNY, CDR2 SVGAGI (reference sequence). Trimming took 6 bases from V and 2 from J, leaving 10 bases between them. The CDR3 sequence: CASRVDTNYGYTF. CDR3 DNA sequence: TGTGCCAGCAGAGTGGACACGAACTATGGCTACACCTTC.

V usage is TRBV28 and J usage is TRBJ1-5; no clear D. CDR1 MDHEN and CDR2 SYDVKM come from the germline V gene. The CDR3 runs 15 residues. V was shortened by 3 bases and J by 2 bases, with 11 bases between the two germline ends. The CDR3 DNA follows: TGTGCCAGCAGTTTTGACGGCCTTGGCAATCAGCCCCAGCATTTT. Its translation is CASSFDGLGNQPQHF.

J is TRBJ1-2 and V is TRBV6-5, with TRBD1 as a possible D gene (6 bases). V was cut by 2 bases and J by 2 bases, with 9 bases left in between. The CDR3 runs 14 residues. Germline V CDR1 and CDR2: MNHEY, SVGAGI. This CDR3 reads CASSYGTNNYGYTF. Written as DNA, the CDR3 is TGTGCCAGCAGTTACGGGACAAACAACTATGGCTACACCTTC.

The chain recombines TRBV6-1 with TRBJ1-5, with 9 bases fitting TRBD1. The CDR3 covers 17 residues. Germline CDR1 MNHNS, CDR2 SASEGT. V dropped 4 bases and J dropped 4; count of bases not matched to a gene: 11. The CDR3 loop reads CASSAPGQGLLNQPQHF. Here the CDR3 DNA reads TGTGCCAGCAGTGCTCCGGGACAGGGTCTATTGAATCAGCCCCAGCATTTT.

To note about this clone: This sample also contains other DNA sequences that code for the same CDR3. The chain couples TRBV7-2 to TRBJ1-1, with D perhaps matching TRBD1 (5 bases). CDR3 length equals 13 residues. Germline CDR1 and CDR2: SGHTA and FQGNSA. V was trimmed by 0 bases and J by 4 bases, leaving 6 bases between them. CDR3: CASSLARGTEAFF. The CDR3 DNA follows: TGTGCCAGCAGCTTAGCAAGGGGCACTGAAGCTTTCTTT.

The V gene is TRBV18, the J gene TRBJ2-3; 7 nucleotides match TRBD2. J lost 3 bases, V lost 4 bases, and 10 bases had no gene match. Germline V lookup: CDR1 KGHSH, CDR2 LQKENI. This CDR3 contains 16 residues. The CDR3 region has the DNA TGTGCCAGCTCACGGGCGGGAGAGTCAGCTACAGATACGCAGTATTTT. This gives the protein CASSRAGESATDTQYF.

About this clone itself: Compared with germline, one end of the junction differs, possibly owing to a read error. This rearrangement joins TRBV6-5 to TRBJ1-2, with 8 nucleotides matching TRBD1. Germline V gives CDR1 MNHEY, CDR2 SVGAGI. This CDR3 comprises 15 residues. The CDR3 bases are TGTACCAGCAGTTACCAGGGCAGGGGGCAGGATGGCTACACCTTC. Amino acids: CTSSYQGRGQDGYTF.

The chain carries TRBV2 and TRBJ2-7; TRBD1 might be the D (6 bases). With 5 bases removed from V and 4 bases from J, the gap between germline ends came to 18 bases. This CDR3 is 15 amino acids long. Germline assignment: CDR1 SNHLY and CDR2 FYNNEI. CDR3: CASSKHRDLVYEQYF. The CDR3 DNA reads TGTGCCAGCAGTAAGCACAGGGATTTGGTGTACGAGCAGTACTTC. The full variable domain, its missing parts supplied by reference TRBV2 and TRBJ2-7, is EPEVTQTPSHQVTQMGQEVILRCVPISNHLYFYWYRQILGQKVEFLVSFYNNEISEKSEIFDDQFSVERPDGSNFTLKIRSTKLEDSAMYFCASSKHRDLVYEQYFGPGTRLTVT.

This sequence joins TRBV6-5 and TRBJ1-1; D is possibly TRBD1 (6 bases). The CDR3 runs 15 residues. CDR1 is MNHEY and CDR2 is SVGAGI in the germline V gene. Deletions cut 2 bases from V and 6 bases from J, with 16 bases between. For the CDR3, the DNA is TGTGCCAGCAGTTACGGGATCGGGGGCAGCGCTGAAGCTTTCTTT. Translation: CASSYGIGGSAEAFF.

The J gene is TRBJ1-3, the V gene TRBV18; D not certain. The CDR3 has 17 residues. Germline V gives CDR1 KGHSH, CDR2 LQKENI. The V end was cut by 2 bases, the J end by 2 bases, with 16 bases between. CDR3 bases: TGTGCCAGCTCACCAAGGAATAGGGCAGGAACTGGAAACACCATATATTTT. Its protein product is CASSPRNRAGTGNTIYF.

The chain recombines TRBV25-1 with TRBJ2-3; no reliable D call. The CDR3 is 13 amino acids. Germline CDR1 reads MGHDK; CDR2 reads SYGVNS. Trimming cost V 6 bases and J 4 bases, with 11 bases left between them. For the CDR3, the DNA is TGTGCCAGCAGCCGAGGTGGGGCAGATACGCAGTATTTT. Translation: CASSRGGADTQYF.

The chain joins TRBV12-5 to TRBJ2-3, with D perhaps matching TRBD1 or TRBD2 (5 bases each). V was pared by 4 bases and J by 5 bases, with 13 bases between. The CDR3 length is 14 residues. Germline-derived CDR1 and CDR2 are LGHNT and FRNRAP. CDR3 residues: CASGSPGTGDTQYF. CDR3 bases: TGTGCTAGTGGTTCACCCGGGACGGGAGATACGCAGTATTTT.